These 2 T cell receptor beta chains came from one sample sequenced in a study of T cells expressing NK-cell markers. No DNA is given; TCRdb re-called the 5' RACE reads and lists each CDR3 protein once. The repertoire table contains roughly 150,000 distinct CDR3 sequences. The sample was blood T cells: a sorted CD56 or NKG2C T cell subset, CD4+ or CD8+ T cells, or bulk PBMC T cells (not recorded which). The receptors were sampled from a man between 18 and 69 years old in good health.

The genes are TRBV7-9 and TRBJ1-1. Germline lookup yields CDR1 SEHNR and CDR2 FQNEAQ (reference sequence). The CDR3 contains 15 residues. The CDR3 is CASSLAPMTSTEAFF.

The rearrangement joins TRBV7-9 to TRBJ2-7; TCRdb outputs TRBD1, but without DNA this stays unchecked. The germline CDR1 and CDR2 sequences are SEHNR and FQNEAQ (reference sequence). This CDR3 spans 15 amino acids. The CDR3 loop reads CASSSGTGDLYEQYF.